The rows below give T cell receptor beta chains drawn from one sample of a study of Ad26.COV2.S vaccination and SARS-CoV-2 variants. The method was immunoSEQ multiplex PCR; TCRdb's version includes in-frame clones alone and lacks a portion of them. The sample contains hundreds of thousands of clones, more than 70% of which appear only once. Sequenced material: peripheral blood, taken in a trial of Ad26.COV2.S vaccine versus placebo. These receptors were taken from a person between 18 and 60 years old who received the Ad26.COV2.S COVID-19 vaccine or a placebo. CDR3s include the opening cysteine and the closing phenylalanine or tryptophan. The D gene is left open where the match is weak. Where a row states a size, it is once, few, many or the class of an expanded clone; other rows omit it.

CASSQVWGPSTDTQYF	TGCGCCAGCAGCCAAGTATGGGGACCAAGCACAGATACGCAGTATTTT	TRBV4-3	16	TRBJ2-3	NA	NA
CASCLLSGANVLTF	TGTGCCAGTTGCTTACTCTCTGGGGCCAACGTCCTGACTTTC	TRBV2	14	TRBJ2-6	NA	NA
CASSQGYSNQPQHF	TGTGCCAGCAGCCAGGGTTATAGCAATCAGCCCCAGCATTTT	TRBV27	14	TRBJ1-5	NA	NA
CARGQTRVSYGYTF	TGTGCCAGGGGACAGACTAGGGTTTCCTATGGCTACACCTTC	TRBV6-5	14	TRBJ1-2	NA	TRBD1
CASSQDTASGYSPLHF	TGCGCCAGCAGCCAAGATACCGCTTCGGGGTACTCACCCCTCCACTTT	TRBV4-3	16	TRBJ1-6	few	NA
CASSLRQGQGAYGYTF	TGTGCCAGCAGCCTACGCCAGGGACAGGGGGCATATGGCTACACCTTC	TRBV3-1/TRBV3-2	16	TRBJ1-2	NA	TRBD1
CASSEPPGGKQFF	TGCGCCAGCAGTGAGCCCCCCGGGGGGAAGCAGTTCTTC	TRBV10-2	13	TRBJ2-1	NA	TRBD2
CASSTLGQVSYEQYF	TGTGCCAGTAGTACCCTCGGACAGGTTTCCTACGAGCAGTACTTC	TRBV19	15	TRBJ2-7	NA	TRBD1
CASSAGTTGKTQYF	TGCGCCAGCAGCGCGGGGACAACAGGAAAGACCCAGTACTTC	TRBV4-1	14	TRBJ2-5	NA	NA
CASSFVSGGVGNQPQHF	TGTGCCAGCAGCTTTGTATCAGGGGGCGTTGGCAATCAGCCCCAGCATTTT	TRBV7-8	17	TRBJ1-5	NA	TRBD1
CASTPPGGTGELFF	TGTGCCAGCACTCCCCCAGGGGGCACCGGGGAGCTGTTTTTT	TRBV6-5	14	TRBJ2-2	NA	TRBD1
CASSLNAAYEQYF	TGTGCCAGCAGCCTGAATGCAGCATACGAGCAGTACTTC	TRBV7-9	13	TRBJ2-7	NA	NA
CASSMTGKAFF	TGTGCCAGTAGTATGACCGGGAAAGCTTTCTTT	TRBV19	11	TRBJ1-1	NA	NA
CASSQDPRPYEQYF	TGTGCCAGCAGCCAAGATCCCCGGCCTTACGAGCAGTACTTC	TRBV4-2	14	TRBJ2-7	few	NA
CASSLAVWGKEEFF	TGTGCCAGCAGCTTAGCAGTTTGGGGGAAGGAGGAGTTCTTC	TRBV7-9	14	TRBJ2-1	NA	NA
CASSSRSTGIAYEQYF	TGTGCCAGCAGCTCCCGATCCACAGGGATCGCCTACGAGCAGTACTTC	TRBV7-3	16	TRBJ2-7	NA	NA
CASSQDRAGGQPQHF	TGTGCCAGCAGCCAAGATCGAGCAGGGGGTCAGCCCCAGCATTTT	TRBV3-1/TRBV3-2	15	TRBJ1-5	NA	TRBD1
CASSYNRDNTDTQYF	TGTGCCAGCAGCTATAACAGGGACAACACAGATACGCAGTATTTT	TRBV6-2/TRBV6-3	15	TRBJ2-3	NA	NA
CAISDRPPPDEKLFF	TGTGCCATCAGTGACAGACCGCCGCCGGATGAAAAACTGTTTTTT	TRBV10-3	15	TRBJ1-4	NA	NA
CASSLGWSSYNSPLHF	TGTGCCAGCAGCTTAGGGTGGAGCTCCTATAATTCACCCCTCCACTTT	TRBV7-9	16	TRBJ1-6	NA	NA
CAWTPSNYGYTF	TGTGCCTGGACGCCATCTAACTATGGCTACACCTTC	TRBV30	12	TRBJ1-2	NA	NA
CASSLSRSGYTF	TGTGCCAGCAGTTTAAGCCGATCTGGCTACACCTTC	TRBV12-3/TRBV12-4	12	TRBJ1-2	NA	NA
CASSEWTPDQPQHF	TGTGCCAGCAGTGAATGGACTCCTGATCAGCCCCAGCATTTT	TRBV2	14	TRBJ1-5	few	NA
CASSIAGRGSYNSPLHF	TGTGCCAGTAGTATTGCAGGGAGAGGCTCCTATAATTCACCCCTCCACTTT	TRBV19	17	TRBJ1-6	NA	NA
CASSFRVNQPQHF	TGTGCCAGCAGCTTCAGGGTAAATCAGCCCCAGCATTTT	TRBV7-9	13	TRBJ1-5	once	NA
CASSLGLAGESYEQYF	TGTGCCAGCAGCTTGGGACTAGCGGGAGAATCCTACGAGCAGTACTTC	TRBV11-2	16	TRBJ2-7	NA	TRBD2
CASSSPPGQGAGYTF	TGTGCCAGCAGCTCTCCTCCGGGACAGGGGGCTGGCTACACCTTC	TRBV7-9	15	TRBJ1-2	NA	TRBD1
CASSLFRGYEQYF	TGTGCCAGCAGCTTATTCCGGGGCTACGAGCAGTACTTC	TRBV11-2	13	TRBJ2-7	NA	NA
CATSRVGQGNHEQYF	TGTGCCACCAGCAGAGTAGGACAGGGCAATCACGAGCAGTACTTC	TRBV15	15	TRBJ2-7	NA	TRBD1
CASILGPYEQYF	TGTGCCAGCATACTAGGGCCCTACGAGCAGTACTTC	TRBV5-8	12	TRBJ2-7	NA	NA
CASSWGTPAVGYTF	TGTGCCAGCAGCTGGGGGACACCGGCGGTCGGCTACACCTTC	TRBV11-2	14	TRBJ1-2	NA	NA
CASSVAGEGETDTQYF	TGTGCCAGCAGTGTAGCGGGGGAAGGAGAGACAGATACGCAGTATTTT	TRBV9	16	TRBJ2-3	NA	TRBD2
CASRQGWSYGYTF	TGTGCCAGCAGGCAAGGATGGAGCTATGGCTACACCTTC	TRBV27	13	TRBJ1-2	NA	NA
CAISDLRSEQYF	TGTGCCATCAGTGATCTCCGTTCGGAGCAGTACTTC	TRBV10-3	12	TRBJ2-7	NA	NA
CASSPLGPSPLHF	TGTGCCAGCTCACCACTGGGACCTTCACCCCTCCACTTT	TRBV18	13	TRBJ1-6	NA	NA
CASSPRGALRRNEQFF	TGTGCCAGCAGCCCCCGGGGGGCCCTTAGGCGGAATGAGCAGTTCTTC	TRBV13	16	TRBJ2-1	NA	NA
CASSQGHETYEQYF	TGTGCCAGCAGCCAGGGACATGAGACCTACGAGCAGTACTTC	TRBV9	14	TRBJ2-7	NA	NA
CASSWYRAPGNEQFF	TGTGCCAGCAGCTGGTACCGGGCCCCGGGCAATGAGCAGTTCTTC	TRBV7-2	15	TRBJ2-1	NA	NA
CASSRDSYQETQYF	TGTGCCAGCTCCCGGGACAGCTACCAAGAGACCCAGTACTTC	TRBV3-1/TRBV3-2	14	TRBJ2-5	NA	TRBD1